This T cell receptor (beta chain) derives from a study of blood T cell repertoires in COVID-19. Looking at the study overall: Samples of COVID-19 (acute and convalescent) were obtained from the United States, Italy and Spain. PBMCs, B-cell-depleted T cells, or T cells were the source of the cDNA or gDNA that made up the material.

This clone appeared a single time. Per the original methods: From reference gene primer amplification, estimates of nucleated cell counts were derived. The method was immunoSEQ multiplex PCR; TCRdb's version includes in-frame clones alone and lacks a portion of them. From that table come the V and J calls and clone size; the DNA was used to work out D and trimming. Seen here are about 200,000 clones, approximately 84% observed once, and the top ten hold about 4.1%. Sequencing used peripheral blood. This TCR derives from a man aged 45-65 years with acute or convalescent COVID-19.

The CDR3 here is CASSPGSNYGYTF. The CDR3 DNA follows: TGTGCCAGCAGTCCGGGTTCAAACTATGGCTACACCTTC. The rearrangement links TRBV6-6 to TRBJ1-2; D gene ambiguous. Germline assignment: CDR1 MNHNY and CDR2 SVGAGI (reference sequence). V lost 5 bases to trimming and J lost 2 bases, with 9 bases between them. This CDR3 is built from 13 residues.